The rows below give T cell receptor beta chains drawn from one sample of a study of shared clonotypes between healthy human individuals. The table came from immunoSEQ multiplex PCR; TCRdb's copy has only in-frame clones and leaves some out. The sample carries 950,000 to 1,100,000 clones, 75% recorded once. Source material: memory CD4+ T cells sorted from blood. The receptors stem from a young man in good health. CDR3s include the opening cysteine and the closing phenylalanine or tryptophan. The D gene is left open where the match is weak. Some rows mark clone size as missing; the rest say once, few, many or name a class of expanded clone.

CDR3,DNA,size,J,D,V
CATKSVQQETQYF,TGTGCCACCAAGTCGGTCCAGCAAGAGACCCAGTACTTC,.,TRBJ2-5,.,TRBV19
CASSPGGGATYYGYTF,TGTGCCAGCTCCCCTGGTGGGGGGGCGACCTATTATGGCTACACCTTC,.,TRBJ1-2,.,TRBV18
CAWSKVPNTEAFF,TGTGCCTGGAGTAAAGTTCCGAACACTGAAGCTTTCTTT,few,TRBJ1-1,.,TRBV30
CASSLSGTRHEQFF,TGCGCCAGCAGCCTTAGCGGGACGCGTCATGAGCAGTTCTTC,.,TRBJ2-1,TRBD2,TRBV4-1
CAWGPPGEKLFF,TGTGCCTGGGGTCCCCCTGGGGAAAAACTGTTTTTT,.,TRBJ1-4,.,TRBV30
CASSAPGTNSPLHF,TGTGCCAGCAGCGCACCGGGGACTAATTCACCCCTCCACTTT,.,TRBJ1-6,.,TRBV7-2
CASSHLDRDQETQYF,TGTGCCAGCAGCCACCTGGACAGGGACCAAGAGACCCAGTACTTC,few,TRBJ2-5,TRBD1,TRBV14
CASSSHQTELEFF,TGTGCCAGCAGTTCCCATCAAACCGAATTGGAGTTCTTC,.,TRBJ2-1,.,TRBV6-5
CASSQKSYEQYF,TGTGCCAGCAGCCAAAAGTCCTACGAGCAGTACTTC,.,TRBJ2-7,.,TRBV14
CASSAGTGIYEQYF,TGCGCCAGCAGCGCCGGGACAGGGATCTACGAGCAGTACTTC,.,TRBJ2-7,TRBD1,TRBV5-1
CASRRDREAGYTF,TGTGCCAGCAGACGGGACAGGGAGGCTGGCTACACCTTC,few,TRBJ1-2,TRBD1,TRBV28
CASSSPSSGNTIYF,TGTGCCAGCAGCTCCCCCAGCTCTGGAAACACCATATATTTT,.,TRBJ1-3,.,TRBV5-4
CASSLQGVPQETQYF,TGTGCCAGCAGCTTACAGGGGGTCCCCCAAGAGACCCAGTACTTC,once,TRBJ2-5,TRBD1,TRBV7-8
CASSIVRQGADEQYF,TGTGCCAGTAGTATAGTCAGACAGGGCGCCGATGAGCAGTACTTC,.,TRBJ2-7,TRBD1,TRBV19
CASSQATPEQFF,TGCGCCAGCAGCCAAGCCACCCCCGAGCAGTTCTTC,.,TRBJ2-1,.,TRBV4-3